The 27 T cell receptor beta chains below all came from one sample that was sequenced in a study of persistence of HIV-infected CD4 T cells. Cells were stimulated with overlapping HIV-1 Gag 15-mer peptides. CD40L-negative CD69-negative CD45RO-high memory CD4+ T cells were sorted as populations depleted of antigen-responding cells. Their antigen targets remain unknown. Sequencing used immunoSEQ version 4 in survey mode. Produced via immunoSEQ multiplex PCR; TCRdb's table is partial and in-frame only. The sample comprises about 64,000 clones, 65% to 75% of which are singletons, and about 1.8% rests with the top ten. The sequences come from CD4+ T cells sorted from PBMCs after approximately 20-hour stimulation, collected from a patient who received antiretroviral therapy. The receptors here all came from an adult man with HIV who was CMV-seropositive.

The V gene is TRBV30, the J gene TRBJ1-3; D might be TRBD1 (6 bases). Germline CDR1 is GTSNPN and CDR2 is SVGIG (reference sequence). CDR3 length equals 16 residues. The ends were cut back, 1 base at V and 0 bases at J, with 13 bases in the middle. CDR3 in DNA: TGTGCCTGGAGTGGGGGCTGGACAGTCTCTGGAAACACCATATATTTT. The encoded protein is CAWSGGWTVSGNTIYF.

The rearrangement links TRBV7-9 to TRBJ2-7, with D perhaps matching TRBD1 or TRBD2 (5 bases each). Trimming shortened V by 3 bases and J by 1 base, and 10 bases separated the two germline ends. This CDR3 spans 14 amino acids. Germline V gives CDR1 SEHNR, CDR2 FQNEAQ (reference sequence). The CDR3: CASSLGDGSYEQYF. In nucleotides, the CDR3 is TGTGCCAGCAGCTTGGGGGACGGGTCCTACGAGCAGTACTTC.

V is TRBV5-1 and J is TRBJ1-3; maybe TRBD1 (6 bases). Germline values: CDR1 SGHRS, CDR2 YFSETQ. Trimming left V 0 bases short and J 0 bases short, with 10 bases between. CDR3 length: 16 amino acids. The CDR3 region has the DNA TGCGCCAGCAGCTTGGACGGGGGCACCTCTGGAAACACCATATATTTT. Translated: CASSLDGGTSGNTIYF.

The chain joins TRBV10-3 to TRBJ1-4; 9 positions match TRBD1. The CDR3 spans 13 residues. The germline gives CDR1 ENHRY, CDR2 SYGVKD. The V segment lost 8 bases and the J segment 8 bases; nucleotides outside the gene matches: 6. This chain's CDR3 is CAIRDREGEKLFF. The CDR3 DNA is TGTGCCATCCGGGACAGGGAAGGGGAAAAACTGTTTTTT.

This clone showed up just a few times. This rearrangement joins TRBV5-5 to TRBJ1-1; maybe TRBD1 (6 bases). V was cut by 1 base and J by 6 bases, with 13 bases left in between. Germline V gene sequence: CDR1 SGHKS, CDR2 YYEKEE (reference sequence). The CDR3 is made up of 14 amino acids. The CDR3 nucleotides are TGTGCCAGCAGCTTGTTGGGACATACACCTGAAGCTTTCTTT. This sequence encodes CASSLLGHTPEAFF.

V gene TRBV6-5 combines with J gene TRBJ1-2; perhaps TRBD1 as D (5 bases). CDR1 and CDR2 (germline): MNHEY, SVGAGI. This CDR3 has 15 residues. The V gene lost 6 bases and the J gene lost 1 base, with 15 bases spanning the gap. CDR3 DNA sequence: TGTGCCAGCAGGCCCGGGACCTGGAATAACTATGGCTACACCTTC. Encoded protein: CASRPGTWNNYGYTF.

V is TRBV5-1 and J is TRBJ2-3; a weak D match, TRBD1 (5 bases). CDR1 is SGHRS and CDR2 is YFSETQ in the germline V gene. V shed 2 bases and J shed 1 base, with 8 bases lying between them. The CDR3 is 14 residues long. The CDR3 is CASSFWGRTDTQYF. The CDR3 DNA is TGCGCCAGCAGCTTTTGGGGCCGCACAGATACGCAGTATTTT.

The chain employs TRBV28 and TRBJ1-1, with no clear D. Between the trimmed V and J ends, which lost 2 bases and 8 bases, there was a span of 6 bases. This CDR3 comprises 11 residues. Germline CDR1 reads MDHEN; CDR2 reads SYDVKM. The CDR3 DNA reads TGTGCCAGCAGTTTACGCAGAGAAGCTTTCTTT. Residues: CASSLRREAFF.

This sequence joins TRBV18 and TRBJ1-1; TRBD1 might be the D (5 bases). This CDR3 contains 14 residues. Germline V lookup: CDR1 KGHSH, CDR2 LQKENI. Between the trimmed V and J ends, which lost 6 bases and 5 bases, there was a span of 16 bases. The CDR3 reads CASSQGHAGTEAFF. The CDR3 nucleotides read TGTGCCAGCTCCCAGGGCCACGCGGGGACTGAAGCTTTCTTT.

The rearrangement links TRBV6-5 to TRBJ1-1, with D uncertain. CDR3 length equals 14 residues. The V gene lost 1 base and the J gene lost 1 base, with 7 bases spanning the gap. Germline CDR1 MNHEY, CDR2 SVGAGI. DNA for the CDR3: TGTGCCAGCAGTTACTTCAGAGGGAACACTGAAGCTTTCTTT. This gives the protein CASSYFRGNTEAFF.

V and J are TRBV18 and TRBJ2-3; 9 nucleotides align to TRBD2. There are 15 residues in the CDR3. V was pared by 2 bases and J by 3 bases, with 3 bases of the junction left unmatched. Germline assignment: CDR1 KGHSH and CDR2 LQKENI. CDR3 sequence: CASSPAGGKTDTQYF. The DNA of the CDR3 is TGTGCCAGCTCACCAGCGGGGGGGAAGACAGATACGCAGTATTTT.

This rearrangement joins TRBV5-1 to TRBJ2-2, with D possibly matching TRBD2 (5 bases). The germline V gene has CDR1 SGHRS and CDR2 YFSETQ. There are 13 residues in the CDR3. Trimming removed 4 bases at V and 3 bases at J, with 7 bases between. The DNA for the CDR3 is TGCGCCAGCAGCGGGCGGGACACCGGGGAGCTGTTTTTT. It is translated as CASSGRDTGELFF.

This clone was counted once. The rearrangement links TRBV5-1 to TRBJ2-1; D call uncertain. Germline values: CDR1 SGHRS, CDR2 YFSETQ. CDR3 length equals 15 residues. The germline V and J ends were trimmed by 6 bases and 6 bases, with 19 bases remaining between them. The CDR3 reads CASTTRTAGPNEQFF. CDR3 DNA sequence: TGCGCCAGCACCACTCGGACGGCCGGGCCCAATGAGCAGTTCTTC.

The table lists this clone with a few counts. The genes are TRBV9 and TRBJ2-7; TRBD2 matches at 11 bases. The CDR3 is made up of 15 amino acids. After removal of 4 bases from V and 6 bases from J, the junction contained 9 bases not matched to a gene. Germline CDR1 reads SGDLS; CDR2 reads YYNGEE. CDR3 in DNA: TGTGCCAGCAGCCCCAGGGAACTAGCGGGGGCCGAGCAGTACTTC. Translating it yields CASSPRELAGAEQYF.

The CDR3 nucleotides read TGTGCCACCAGTGTTGGGACAGGGGGGAGCTATGGCTACACCTTC. It yields the protein CATSVGTGGSYGYTF. This chain connects TRBV24-1 to TRBJ1-2, with TRBD1 matching over 11 bases. Germline CDR1 reads KGHDR; CDR2 reads SFDVKD. The CDR3 sequence is 15 residues long. V gave up 5 bases and J gave up 4 bases; unmatched junction bases: 5.

This chain connects TRBV27 to TRBJ1-2, with D possibly matching TRBD1 (5 bases). Germline V lookup: CDR1 MNHEY, CDR2 SMNVEV (reference sequence). V shed 6 bases and J shed 8 bases, with 22 bases lying between them. CDR3 length: 15 residues. CDR3 region: CASSIYGDLRTGYTF. The CDR3 DNA is TGTGCCAGCAGCATATACGGGGACTTACGAACGGGCTACACCTTC.

The V call is TRBV5-8, the J call TRBJ2-5; no clear D. Germline V gives CDR1 SGHTS, CDR2 YDEGEE. The ends were cut back, 1 base at V and 2 bases at J, with 9 bases in the middle. The CDR3 sequence is 14 residues long. Here the CDR3 reads CASSLYQQQETQYF. CDR3 DNA: TGTGCCAGCAGCTTGTATCAACAGCAAGAGACCCAGTACTTC. Full variable domain (missing parts from reference TRBV5-8 and TRBJ2-5): EAGVTQSPTHLIKTRGQQATLRCSPISGHTSVYWYQQALGLGLQFLLWYDEGEERNRGNFPPRFSGRQFPNYSSELNVNALELEDSALYLCASSLYQQQETQYFGPGTRLLVL.

This rearrangement joins TRBV25-1 to TRBJ1-4; TRBD1 aligns across 8 bases. V lost 3 bases, J lost 7 bases, and 10 bases stayed unmatched. The CDR3 consists of 16 residues. In germline, CDR1 is MGHDK, CDR2 SYGVNS. The DNA for the CDR3 is TGTGCCAGCAGTGACCCTTCAGGGGGCGTGGGTGAAAAACTGTTTTTT. This encodes CASSDPSGGVGEKLFF.

This chain uses TRBV10-1 with TRBJ2-4; D might be TRBD2 (6 bases). Germline V CDR1 and CDR2: WNHNN, SYGVQD (reference sequence). Deletions cut 8 bases from V and 6 bases from J, with 14 bases between. The CDR3 runs to 13 residues. CDR3: CASSDGGRNIQYF. In nucleotides, the CDR3 is TGCGCCAGCTCCGACGGGGGACGAAACATTCAGTACTTC.

Note on this clone: Other DNA sequences in the same sample also yield this CDR3. The chain links TRBV28 to TRBJ1-2, with D possibly being TRBD1 (5 bases). CDR1 and CDR2 from the germline V gene are MDHEN and SYDVKM. The CDR3 is 12 residues long. Trimming removed 2 bases from V and 4 bases from J, with 5 bases in between. The CDR3, as DNA: TGTGCCAGCAGTTTAAGGGGCTATGGCTACACCTTC. Protein sequence: CASSLRGYGYTF.

This clone was seen a single time. V is TRBV5-1 and J is TRBJ2-2; possibly TRBD2 for D (6 bases). Germline CDR1 and CDR2: SGHRS and YFSETQ. The CDR3 has 14 residues. Trimming pared 3 bases from V and 5 bases from J, leaving 11 bases between. The chain's CDR3 is CASSWDSSTGELFF. For the CDR3, the DNA is TGCGCCAGCAGCTGGGACTCTTCGACCGGGGAGCTGTTTTTT.

This clone was observed a handful of times. V gene TRBV7-2 combines with J gene TRBJ1-5; 7 positions match TRBD1. This CDR3 contains 15 residues. The V gene end was trimmed by 5 bases and the J gene end by 3 bases; junction bases not matched to a gene: 7. The germline gives CDR1 SGHTA, CDR2 FQGNSA. The CDR3 loop reads CASSPRTGLNQPQHF. The CDR3 DNA sequence: TGTGCCAGCAGCCCCCGGACAGGACTCAATCAGCCCCAGCATTTT.

A single count supports this clone. This chain joins TRBV5-1 and TRBJ2-1; TRBD2 aligns across 12 bases. V lost 0 bases to trimming and J lost 3 bases; unmatched junction nucleotides: 7. The length of the CDR3 is 18 residues. CDR1 is SGHRS, CDR2 YFSETQ, per germline. CDR3 DNA: TGCGCCAGCAGCTTGGTCGCTAGCGGGGGGGGACGCTACAATGAGCAGTTCTTC. This sequence encodes CASSLVASGGGRYNEQFF.

In its sample, this clone was seen once. This chain uses TRBV5-1 with TRBJ1-3; D might be TRBD1 (6 bases). Germline V gives CDR1 SGHRS, CDR2 YFSETQ. Deletions cut 0 bases from V and 2 bases from J, with 12 bases between. This CDR3 is 16 amino acids long. CDR3 residues: CASSLVKRDTGNTIYF. The CDR3 DNA is TGCGCCAGCAGCTTGGTGAAGCGGGACACTGGAAACACCATATATTTT.

V usage is TRBV13 and J usage is TRBJ2-6; D ambiguous. This CDR3 has 13 residues. V was clipped by 7 bases and J by 1 base, with 5 bases between them. Germline CDR1 is PRHDT and CDR2 is FYEKMQ (reference sequence). DNA of the CDR3: TGTGCCAGCACCCTGTCTGGGGCCAACGTCCTGACTTTC. Translated: CASTLSGANVLTF.

The chain employs TRBV19 and TRBJ2-6; a weak D match, TRBD1 (5 bases). Germline V gives CDR1 LNHDA, CDR2 SQIVND (reference sequence). This CDR3 has 16 amino acids. V lost 4 bases to trimming and J lost 2 bases, with 12 bases between them. CDR3 sequence (DNA): TGTGCCAGTAGTAGTCTGACAGTCACTGGGGCCAACGTCCTGACTTTC. It yields the protein CASSSLTVTGANVLTF.

This clone was observed a handful of times. The genes are TRBV29-1 and TRBJ1-2; TRBD1 is a possible D gene (6 bases). There are 13 residues in the CDR3. V lost 4 bases and J lost 2, with 11 bases in between. Germline CDR1 is SQVTM and CDR2 is ANQGSEA. CDR3 sequence reads: CSVASQGNYGYTF. CDR3 DNA: TGCAGCGTTGCCTCTCAGGGGAACTATGGCTACACCTTC.